This passage covers 21 T cell receptor beta chains from one sample sequenced in a study of graft-versus-host responses after intestinal transplantation. Assay used: immunoSEQ multiplex PCR; TCRdb lists only in-frame clones, some missing. This sample yields fewer than 30,000 clones, of which roughly 93% are seen a single time; around 0.5% belongs to the top ten. The input for sequencing was PBMCs, taken 18 days after transplant. Source of these receptors: a human patient who received an intestinal transplant, so some T cells may come from the graft donor.

The rearrangement joins TRBV13 to TRBJ1-2; D is unclear. Trimming shortened V by 7 bases and J by 4 bases, and 10 bases separated the two germline ends. The V gene's germline CDR1 is PRHDT and CDR2 FYEKMQ (reference sequence). CDR3 length: 12 amino acids. DNA for the CDR3: TGTGCCAGCAATTCCCGGGGCTATGGCTACACCTTC. Encoded protein: CASNSRGYGYTF.

The sample holds one count of this clone. The genes are TRBV21-1 and TRBJ1-4; TRBD1, the table's D call, was not compared with the DNA. TRBV21-1 constitutes a pseudogene. The CDR3 length is 17 residues. The CDR3 sequence is CASSKGGGQGGSEKLFF. CDR3 DNA sequence: TGTGCCAGCAGCAAAGGGGGGGGACAGGGAGGAAGTGAAAAACTGTTTTTT.

This rearrangement joins TRBV5-5 to TRBJ1-5; D may be TRBD1 (5 bases). The V end lost 4 bases, the J end lost 4 bases, and 9 bases lay between the germline ends. In germline, CDR1 is SGHKS, CDR2 YYEKEE (reference sequence). The length of the CDR3 is 13 residues. The CDR3 loop is CASSRDPNQPQHF. The CDR3 coding sequence is TGTGCCAGCAGCAGGGACCCAAATCAGCCCCAGCATTTT.

The chain joins TRBV7-2 to TRBJ2-7, with D uncertain. The CDR3 has 12 residues. The V and J ends lost 5 bases and 6 bases respectively, with 11 bases between them. The germline gives CDR1 SGHTA, CDR2 FQGNSA. CDR3 region: CASSHPAGEQYF. The CDR3 DNA sequence: TGTGCCAGCAGCCACCCAGCCGGCGAGCAGTACTTC.

The chain couples TRBV2 to TRBJ1-5; no reliable D call. This CDR3 is 14 amino acids long. Trimming took 5 bases from V and 9 from J, leaving 17 bases between them. CDR1 is SNHLY and CDR2 is FYNNEI in the germline V gene. CDR3 in DNA: TGTGCCAGCAGTCTATACGAATCTAAGGGGCCCCAGCATTTT. Translation: CASSLYESKGPQHF.

The J gene is TRBJ2-3, the V gene TRBV4-1, with D uncertain. Germline CDR1 MGHRA, CDR2 YSYEKL. Trimming took off 0 bases at V and 1 base at J, with 11 bases between the two ends. The CDR3 runs 16 residues. Here the CDR3 DNA reads TGCGCCAGCAGCCAAGACAGCGCTCTAGGCACAGATACGCAGTATTTT. Translated: CASSQDSALGTDTQYF.

V usage is TRBV21-1 and J usage is TRBJ2-5; TRBD2 is the table's D call, not checked against the DNA. The assigned J gene may be wrong: the sequence end matches TRBJ2-7 better. TRBV21-1 is a documented pseudogene. The CDR3 is 15 amino acids. The CDR3 loop reads CASSKRYDRAYEQYF. CDR3 DNA: TGTGCCAGCAGCAAACGATACGATCGAGCCTACGAGCAGTACTTC.

The V gene is TRBV29-1, the J gene TRBJ2-3; 10 positions match TRBD1. The junction had 3 bases not matched to a gene; V was cut back by 8 bases and J by 1 base. CDR3 length: 13 amino acids. CDR1 and CDR2 from the germline V gene are SQVTM and ANQGSEA. The CDR3 reads CSLGTGGTDTQYF. The CDR3 nucleotides read TGCAGCCTCGGGACAGGGGGCACAGATACGCAGTATTTT.

The chain uses TRBV10-3 and TRBJ2-7, with D possibly being TRBD1 (7 bases). CDR1 is ENHRY and CDR2 is SYGVKD in the germline V gene. CDR3 length equals 17 residues. V was trimmed by 4 bases and J by 1 base, leaving 20 bases between them. The CDR3 protein is CAISGRAGGPKSYEQYF. The CDR3 nucleotides read TGTGCCATCAGTGGAAGGGCAGGGGGGCCCAAATCCTACGAGCAGTACTTC.

The chain recombines TRBV27 with TRBJ2-3, with D possibly being TRBD1 or TRBD2 (6 bases each). V was clipped by 8 bases and J by 1 base, with 13 bases between them. The CDR3 is 14 residues long. The germline V gene encodes CDR1 MNHEY and CDR2 SMNVEV (reference sequence). CDR3 loop: CASAGGPRTDTQYF. The CDR3 nucleotides are TGTGCCAGCGCTGGGGGGCCGCGCACAGATACGCAGTATTTT.

This clone has a single count. The gene calls are TRBV5-1 and TRBJ1-2, with D possibly TRBD1 on 5 matching bases. Trimming took off 0 bases at V and 4 bases at J, with 10 bases between the two ends. Germline values: CDR1 SGHRS, CDR2 YFSETQ. The CDR3 sequence is 14 residues long. The CDR3 DNA follows: TGCGCCAGCAGCTTGGGTGGGGCTTCCTATGGCTACACCTTC. Amino acids: CASSLGGASYGYTF.

The CDR3, as DNA: TGTGCCAGTCTGAATGGGATGAACACTGAAGCTTTCTTT. Protein: CASLNGMNTEAFF. The rearrangement joins TRBV6-1 to TRBJ1-1; D unresolved. Germline CDR1 MNHNS, CDR2 SASEGT. The CDR3 runs to 13 residues. V was cut by 9 bases and J by 0 bases, with 11 bases left in between.

This chain uses TRBV18 with TRBJ1-2; D remains unclear. Trimming cost V 6 bases and J 2 bases, with 13 bases left between them. CDR3 length: 14 residues. The germline V gene encodes CDR1 KGHSH and CDR2 LQKENI. CDR3 nucleotides: TGTGCCAGCTCCCCCGACGGACTAAACTATGGCTACACCTTC. It encodes CASSPDGLNYGYTF.

The chain is built from TRBV2 and TRBJ2-7, with TRBD1 as a possible D gene (5 bases). The CDR3 is made up of 12 amino acids. Germline values: CDR1 SNHLY, CDR2 FYNNEI. V gave up 8 bases and J gave up 3 bases, with 11 bases separating them. CDR3 residues: CASGAYGYEQYF. The CDR3 DNA reads as TGTGCCAGCGGGGCCTACGGCTACGAGCAGTACTTC.

The chain links TRBV7-8 to TRBJ2-1, with 11 bases identical to TRBD2. This CDR3 region has 15 residues. V trimming: 6 bases; J trimming: 7 bases; junction bases outside the gene matches: 8. Germline CDR1 is SGHVS and CDR2 is FQNEAQ. The CDR3 sequence: CASSRSGGARNEQFF. The DNA of the CDR3 is TGTGCCAGCAGTCGTAGCGGGGGGGCAAGGAATGAGCAGTTCTTC.

The chain has TRBV5-1 and TRBJ2-3; tentative D call: TRBD2 (7 bases). The CDR3 has 16 amino acids. Per germline, CDR1 SGHRS and CDR2 YFSETQ. Trimming shortened V by 4 bases and J by 5 bases, and 20 bases separated the two germline ends. The CDR3 sequence is CASSGLGGPMGDTQYF. CDR3 sequence (DNA): TGCGCCAGCAGCGGGCTGGGGGGGCCCATGGGAGATACGCAGTATTTT.

This clone was seen a single time. The chain links TRBV10-3 to TRBJ2-3; perhaps D is TRBD1 or TRBD2 (5 bases each). Trimming stripped 8 bases from V and 0 bases from J, with 9 bases between. The CDR3 totals 13 residues. Germline assignment: CDR1 ENHRY and CDR2 SYGVKD. Here the CDR3 DNA reads TGTGCCATCGTGGGGGATAGCACAGATACGCAGTATTTT. Protein: CAIVGDSTDTQYF.

The J gene is TRBJ2-7, the V gene TRBV10-3; D unclear. The CDR3 sequence is 14 residues long. Trimming removed 0 bases at V and 5 bases at J, with 11 bases between. Germline assignment: CDR1 ENHRY and CDR2 SYGVKD. The CDR3 loop reads CAISESAAPHEQYF. DNA for the CDR3: TGTGCCATCAGTGAGTCTGCCGCCCCCCACGAGCAGTACTTC.

The chain employs TRBV18 and TRBJ2-1; TRBD2 aligns across 7 bases. The V segment lost 2 bases and the J segment 3 bases; nucleotides outside the gene matches: 10. CDR3 length: 17 residues. Germline CDR1 KGHSH, CDR2 LQKENI. The CDR3 sequence: CASSPTNGRGIYNEQFF. CDR3 nucleotides: TGTGCCAGCTCACCAACTAATGGGCGGGGGATCTACAATGAGCAGTTCTTC. The complete variable domain, with remaining parts taken from reference TRBV18 and TRBJ2-1, reads NAGVMQNPRHLVRRRGQEARLRCSPMKGHSHVYWYRQLPEEGLKFMVYLQKENIIDESGMPKERFSAEFPKEGPSILRIQQVVRGDSAAYFCASSPTNGRGIYNEQFFGPGTRLTVL.

The gene calls are TRBV2 and TRBJ2-1, with 7 bases identical to TRBD1. Unmatched junction bases numbered 5, after V lost 2 bases and J lost 4 bases. The germline CDR1 and CDR2 sequences are SNHLY and FYNNEI. This CDR3 is 15 amino acids long. The DNA of the CDR3 is TGTGCCAGCAGTGAAATGGGACAGAGTTACAATGAGCAGTTCTTC. Amino acid sequence: CASSEMGQSYNEQFF.

The chain links TRBV15 to TRBJ1-1; D is possibly TRBD1 (5 bases). V was cut by 3 bases and J by 7 bases, with 9 bases left in between. The CDR3 runs 12 residues. CDR1 and CDR2 (germline): LNHNV, YYDKDF (reference sequence). CDR3 in amino acids: CATSRLGGEAFF. The DNA of the CDR3 is TGTGCCACCAGCAGGCTCGGGGGTGAAGCTTTCTTT.